What follows are 16 T cell receptor beta chains derived from one specimen sequenced in a study of T cell clones after liver transplantation. Measured with immunoSEQ multiplex PCR; TCRdb has only the in-frame clones, and not every one. This sample has about 75,000 clones, with around 90% found just once. This sample comprised CD4+ T cells from blood, obtained before liver transplant. The receptors come from a human donor who received a liver transplant.

This clone was observed once. The CDR3 DNA is TGTGCCAGCAGCATCCGGGACACAAGAACAGATACGCAGTATTTT. Residues: CASSIRDTRTDTQYF. The chain joins TRBV9 to TRBJ2-3, with D tentatively TRBD1 (6 bases). The CDR3 contains 15 residues. V lost 4 bases and J lost 3, with 15 bases in between. In germline, CDR1 is SGDLS, CDR2 YYNGEE.

The chain has TRBV7-2 and TRBJ2-3, with a weak D call TRBD2 (6 bases). From germline, CDR1 is SGHTA and CDR2 FQGNSA. CDR3 size: 14 residues. V lost 3 bases and J lost 1, with 8 bases in between. The DNA for the CDR3 is TGTGCCAGCAGCTTCGGGGGAGGCACAGATACGCAGTATTTT. Its translation: CASSFGGGTDTQYF.

The J gene is TRBJ2-1, the V gene TRBV5-4, with 11 bases aligning to TRBD2. The germline V gene encodes CDR1 SGHNT and CDR2 YYREEE (reference sequence). The junction had 7 bases not matched to a gene; V was cut back by 4 bases and J by 4 bases. The length of the CDR3 is 16 residues. CDR3 bases: TGTGCCAGCAGCGCCACGACTAGCGGGATGTACAATGAGCAGTTCTTC. Translating it yields CASSATTSGMYNEQFF. Full variable domain (outside the CDR3, taken from reference TRBV5-4 and TRBJ2-1): ETGVTQSPTHLIKTRGQQVTLRCSSQSGHNTVSWYQQALGQGPQFIFQYYREEENGRGNFPPRFSGLQFPNYSSELNVNALELDDSALYLCASSATTSGMYNEQFFGPGTRLTVL.

The chain couples TRBV2 to TRBJ1-4; possible D gene TRBD1, 5 bases. Trimming left V 6 bases short and J 1 base short, with 6 bases between. This CDR3 spans 13 amino acids. Germline CDR1 and CDR2: SNHLY and FYNNEI. Here the CDR3 DNA reads TGTGCCAGCAGGGGGGGAACTAATGAAAAACTGTTTTTT. It is translated as CASRGGTNEKLFF. The full variable domain, in which reference TRBV2 and TRBJ1-4 provide the parts outside the CDR3, is EPEVTQTPSHQVTQMGQEVILRCVPISNHLYFYWYRQILGQKVEFLVSFYNNEISEKSEIFDDQFSVERPDGSNFTLKIRSTKLEDSAMYFCASRGGTNEKLFFGSGTQLSVL.

V gene TRBV10-1 combines with J gene TRBJ2-7; D gene unclear. CDR3 length: 12 residues. CDR1 WNHNN and CDR2 SYGVQD come from the germline V gene (reference sequence). Trimming removed 2 bases at V and 0 bases at J, with 2 bases between. The CDR3 region is CASSETSYEQYF. CDR3 in DNA: TGCGCCAGCAGTGAGACCTCCTACGAGCAGTACTTC.

This chain connects TRBV9 to TRBJ2-5; D possibly corresponds to TRBD2 (5 bases). Germline V gives CDR1 SGDLS, CDR2 YYNGEE. Between the trimmed V and J ends, which lost 3 bases and 0 bases, there was a span of 18 bases. This CDR3 has 17 residues. The DNA for the CDR3 is TGTGCCAGCAGCGGTGCAAGGCGGGCTGGGGACCAAGAGACCCAGTACTTC. Its translation: CASSGARRAGDQETQYF. Full variable domain (rest looked up from reference TRBV9 and TRBJ2-5): DSGVTQTPKHLITATGQRVTLRCSPRSGDLSVYWYQQSLDQGLQFLIQYYNGEERAKGNILERFSAQQFPDLHSELNLSSLELGDSALYFCASSGARRAGDQETQYFGPGTRLLVL.

V and J are TRBV28 and TRBJ1-4, with D possibly matching TRBD1 (5 bases). V lost 5 bases to trimming and J lost 14 bases, with 15 bases between them. This CDR3 region has 12 residues. Germline-derived CDR1 and CDR2 are MDHEN and SYDVKM. The CDR3 DNA follows: TGTGCCAGCAGTGGTATGGGGACGCCTCTGTTTTTT. This codes for CASSGMGTPLFF.

Worth noting for this clone: The junction departs from germline at one end; a sequencing error may be responsible. This chain connects TRBV5-6 to TRBJ1-1, with 12 positions matching TRBD1. The CDR3 is made up of 16 amino acids. Germline V gene lookup returns CDR1 SGHDT and CDR2 YYEEEE. The CDR3 loop reads CANSPGQGATNTEAFF. CDR3 DNA: TGTGCCAACAGCCCGGGACAGGGGGCTACGAACACTGAAGCTTTCTTT.

The V call is TRBV19, the J call TRBJ2-7; D may match TRBD1 or TRBD2 (5 bases each). Trimming shortened V by 5 bases and J by 6 bases, and 8 bases separated the two germline ends. Germline V gene data show CDR1 as LNHDA and CDR2 as SQIVND (reference sequence). The CDR3 length is 11 residues. CDR3 sequence: CASSEGPEQYF. The CDR3 nucleotides are TGTGCCAGTAGTGAGGGGCCCGAGCAGTACTTC. The full variable domain, in which reference TRBV19 and TRBJ2-7 provide the parts outside the CDR3, is DGGITQSPKYLFRKEGQNVTLSCEQNLNHDAMYWYRQDPGQGLRLIYYSQIVNDFQKGDIAEGYSVSREKKESFPLTVTSAQKNPTAFYLCASSEGPEQYFGPGTRLTVT.

This rearrangement joins TRBV30 to TRBJ1-1; no clear D gene. V was trimmed by 5 bases and J by 1 base, leaving 11 bases between them. CDR1 and CDR2 (germline): GTSNPN, SVGIG (reference sequence). The CDR3 is 13 residues long. CDR3 in DNA: TGTGCCTGGCGACCAGGACCGAACACTGAAGCTTTCTTT. This sequence encodes CAWRPGPNTEAFF.

The chain links TRBV2 to TRBJ2-5, with D unclear. This CDR3 has 11 amino acids. From germline, CDR1 is SNHLY and CDR2 FYNNEI. Trimming took 2 bases from V and 3 from J, leaving 1 base between them. CDR3 sequence: CASSEKETQYF. As DNA, the CDR3 is TGTGCCAGCAGTGAAAAAGAGACCCAGTACTTC. Together with reference TRBV2 and TRBJ2-5, the CDR3 gives the full variable domain: EPEVTQTPSHQVTQMGQEVILRCVPISNHLYFYWYRQILGQKVEFLVSFYNNEISEKSEIFDDQFSVERPDGSNFTLKIRSTKLEDSAMYFCASSEKETQYFGPGTRLLVL.

The rearrangement joins TRBV27 to TRBJ1-2; TRBD1 might be the D (5 bases). V gave up 5 bases and J gave up 0 bases, with 10 bases separating them. The CDR3 loop spans 14 amino acids. The germline CDR1 and CDR2 sequences are MNHEY and SMNVEV (reference sequence). CDR3 loop: CASSDRMTNYGYTF. The DNA for the CDR3 is TGTGCCAGCAGTGACAGAATGACTAACTATGGCTACACCTTC.

This chain joins TRBV11-2 and TRBJ2-7; a weak D match, TRBD1 (6 bases). V shed 4 bases and J shed 4 bases, with 14 bases lying between them. This CDR3 comprises 14 residues. Germline V gene sequence: CDR1 SGHAT, CDR2 FQNNGV. CDR3 DNA sequence: TGTGCCAGCAGCTCAGTCTGGGGGCGGTACGAGCAGTACTTC. Protein product: CASSSVWGRYEQYF.

The chain is built from TRBV7-2 and TRBJ1-4; the D gene is possibly TRBD1 (5 bases). From germline, CDR1 is SGHTA and CDR2 FQGNSA. CDR3 size: 14 residues. Trimming removed 3 bases from V and 8 bases from J, with 13 bases in between. The CDR3 region is CASSFRGPEEKLFF. CDR3 DNA: TGTGCCAGCAGCTTTAGGGGCCCGGAAGAAAAACTGTTTTTT.

This chain links TRBV5-6 with TRBJ2-5, with D perhaps TRBD1 (6 bases). Trimming shortened V by 4 bases and J by 1 base, and 17 bases separated the two germline ends. The germline CDR1 and CDR2 sequences are SGHDT and YYEEEE. The CDR3 is 16 amino acids. The CDR3 coding sequence is TGTGCCAGCAGCCCCACGGGGTGGACAGTCCAAGAGACCCAGTACTTC. This gives the protein CASSPTGWTVQETQYF.

The V and J genes are TRBV2 and TRBJ2-7; possibly TRBD2 for D (6 bases). The germline V gene has CDR1 SNHLY and CDR2 FYNNEI. The CDR3 extends over 12 amino acids. The V gene lost 8 bases and the J gene lost 11 bases, with 19 bases spanning the gap. The CDR3 sequence is CASSQAPGLKYF. CDR3 nucleotides: TGTGCCAGCTCCCAAGCCCCGGGACTCAAGTACTTC. Full variable domain (remainder filled in from reference TRBV2 and TRBJ2-7): EPEVTQTPSHQVTQMGQEVILRCVPISNHLYFYWYRQILGQKVEFLVSFYNNEISEKSEIFDDQFSVERPDGSNFTLKIRSTKLEDSAMYFCASSQAPGLKYFGPGTRLTVT.